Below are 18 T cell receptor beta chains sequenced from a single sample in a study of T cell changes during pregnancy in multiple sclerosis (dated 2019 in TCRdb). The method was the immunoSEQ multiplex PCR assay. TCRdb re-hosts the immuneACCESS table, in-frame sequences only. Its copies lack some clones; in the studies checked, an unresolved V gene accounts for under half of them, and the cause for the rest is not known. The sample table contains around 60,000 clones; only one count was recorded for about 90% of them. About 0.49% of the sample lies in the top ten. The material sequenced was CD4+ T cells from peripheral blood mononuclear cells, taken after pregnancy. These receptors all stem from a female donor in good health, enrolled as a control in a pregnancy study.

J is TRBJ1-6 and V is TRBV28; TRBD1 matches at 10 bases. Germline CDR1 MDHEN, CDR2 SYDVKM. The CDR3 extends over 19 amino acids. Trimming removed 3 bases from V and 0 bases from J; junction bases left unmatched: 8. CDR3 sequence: CASSFSGTGAFSYNSPLHF. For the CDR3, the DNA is TGTGCCAGCAGTTTCTCCGGGACAGGGGCGTTCTCCTATAATTCACCCCTCCACTTT. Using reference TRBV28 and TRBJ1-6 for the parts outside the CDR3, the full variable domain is DVKVTQSSRYLVKRTGEKVFLECVQDMDHENMFWYRQDPGLGLRLIYFSYDVKMKEKGDIPEGYSVSREKKERFSLILESASTNQTSMYLCASSFSGTGAFSYNSPLHFGNGTRLTVT.

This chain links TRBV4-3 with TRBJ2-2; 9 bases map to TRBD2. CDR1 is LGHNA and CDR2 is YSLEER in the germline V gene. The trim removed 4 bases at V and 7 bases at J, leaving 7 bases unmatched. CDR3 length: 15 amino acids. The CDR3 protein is CASSLRGGRNGELFF. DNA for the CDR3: TGCGCCAGCAGCCTGCGGGGGGGCCGAAACGGGGAGCTGTTTTTT.

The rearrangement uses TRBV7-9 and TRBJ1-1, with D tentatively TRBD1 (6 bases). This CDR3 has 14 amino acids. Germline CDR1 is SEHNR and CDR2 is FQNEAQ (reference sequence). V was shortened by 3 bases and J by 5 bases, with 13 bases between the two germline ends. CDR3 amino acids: CASSFIQGMTEAFF. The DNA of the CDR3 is TGTGCCAGCAGCTTCATCCAGGGGATGACTGAAGCTTTCTTT.

The CDR3, as DNA: TGTGCCAGCAGCCAGGGGATCTATGGCTACACCTTC. It is translated as CASSQGIYGYTF. The chain couples TRBV7-2 to TRBJ1-2; perhaps TRBD1 as D (6 bases). The V gene's germline CDR1 is SGHTA and CDR2 FQGNSA. V was cut by 5 bases and J by 4 bases, with 8 bases left in between. The CDR3 has 12 amino acids. The full variable domain, in which reference TRBV7-2 and TRBJ1-2 provide the parts outside the CDR3, is GAGVSQSPSNKVTEKGKDVELRCDPISGHTALYWYRQSLGQGLEFLIYFQGNSAPDKSGLPSDRFSAERTGGSVSTLTIQRTQQEDSAVYLCASSQGIYGYTFGSGTRLTVV.

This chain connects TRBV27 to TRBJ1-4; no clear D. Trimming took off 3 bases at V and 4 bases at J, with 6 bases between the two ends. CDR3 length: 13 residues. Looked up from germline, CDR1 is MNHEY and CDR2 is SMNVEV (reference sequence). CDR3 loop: CASSFAYNEKLFF. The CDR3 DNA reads TGTGCCAGCAGTTTCGCCTATAATGAAAAACTGTTTTTT. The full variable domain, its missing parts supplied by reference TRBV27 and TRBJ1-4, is EAQVTQNPRYLITVTGKKLTVTCSQNMNHEYMSWYRQDPGLGLRQIYYSMNVEVTDKGDVPEGYKVSRKEKRNFPLILESPSPNQTSLYFCASSFAYNEKLFFGSGTQLSVL.

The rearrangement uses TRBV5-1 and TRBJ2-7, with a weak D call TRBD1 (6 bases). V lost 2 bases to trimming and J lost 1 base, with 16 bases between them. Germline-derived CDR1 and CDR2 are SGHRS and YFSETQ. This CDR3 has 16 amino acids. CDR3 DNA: TGCGCCAGCAGCTTAGAACCAACTGGACAGTCCTACGAGCAGTACTTC. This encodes CASSLEPTGQSYEQYF.

The CDR3 protein is CASSINGTENTEAFF. The CDR3, as DNA: TGTGCCAGTAGTATCAATGGGACTGAGAACACTGAAGCTTTCTTT. The chain uses TRBV19 and TRBJ1-1; TRBD1 might be the D (5 bases). CDR1 is LNHDA and CDR2 is SQIVND in the germline V gene (reference sequence). Between the trimmed V and J ends, which lost 3 bases and 1 base, there was a span of 12 bases. The CDR3 sequence is 15 residues long.

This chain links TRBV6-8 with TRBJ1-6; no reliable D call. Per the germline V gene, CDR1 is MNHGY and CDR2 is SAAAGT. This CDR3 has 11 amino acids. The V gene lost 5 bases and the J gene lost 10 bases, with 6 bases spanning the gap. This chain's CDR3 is CASSVGSPLHF. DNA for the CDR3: TGTGCCAGCAGTGTGGGCTCACCCCTCCACTTT.

The CDR3 protein is CASSFDREYGYTF. The CDR3 nucleotides are TGTGCCAGCAGTTTTGACAGGGAATATGGCTACACCTTC. The rearrangement links TRBV27 to TRBJ1-2; 7 nucleotides align to TRBD1. CDR1 MNHEY and CDR2 SMNVEV come from the germline V gene (reference sequence). With 3 bases clipped from V and 5 bases from J, the junction kept 3 bases outside the gene matches. The CDR3 length is 13 residues.

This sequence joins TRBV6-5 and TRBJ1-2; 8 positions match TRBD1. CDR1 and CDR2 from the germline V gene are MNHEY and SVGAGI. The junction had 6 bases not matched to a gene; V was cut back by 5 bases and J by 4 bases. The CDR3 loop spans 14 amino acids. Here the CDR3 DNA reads TGTGCCAGCAGTGAAAACAGGGGGAGCTATGGCTACACCTTC. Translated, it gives CASSENRGSYGYTF.

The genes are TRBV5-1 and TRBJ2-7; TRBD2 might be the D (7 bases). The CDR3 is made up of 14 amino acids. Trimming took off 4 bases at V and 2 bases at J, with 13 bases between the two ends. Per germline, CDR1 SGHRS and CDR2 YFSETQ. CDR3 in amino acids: CASSKGGATYEQYF. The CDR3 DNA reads TGCGCCAGCAGCAAGGGGGGGGCCACCTACGAGCAGTACTTC.

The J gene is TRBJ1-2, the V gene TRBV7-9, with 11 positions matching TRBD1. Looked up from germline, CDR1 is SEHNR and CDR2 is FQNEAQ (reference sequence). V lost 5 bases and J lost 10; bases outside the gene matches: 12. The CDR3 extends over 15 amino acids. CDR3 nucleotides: TGTGCCAGCAGCCATGTGGACAGGGGGCTGGCTGACTACACCTTC. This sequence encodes CASSHVDRGLADYTF.

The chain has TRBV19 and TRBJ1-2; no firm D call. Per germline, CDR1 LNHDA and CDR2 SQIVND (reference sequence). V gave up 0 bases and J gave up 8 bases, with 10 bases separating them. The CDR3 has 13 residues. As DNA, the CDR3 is TGTGCCAGTAGTATAGAGGTAGCAGCAGGCTACACCTTC. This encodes CASSIEVAAGYTF.

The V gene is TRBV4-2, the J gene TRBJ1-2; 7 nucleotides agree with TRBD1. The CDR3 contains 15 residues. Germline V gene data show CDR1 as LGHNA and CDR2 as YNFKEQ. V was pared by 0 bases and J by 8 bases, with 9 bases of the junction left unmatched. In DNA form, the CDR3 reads TGTGCCAGCAGCCAAGAGGTGCAAGGGGGCGGCGGCTACACCTTC. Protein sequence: CASSQEVQGGGGYTF.

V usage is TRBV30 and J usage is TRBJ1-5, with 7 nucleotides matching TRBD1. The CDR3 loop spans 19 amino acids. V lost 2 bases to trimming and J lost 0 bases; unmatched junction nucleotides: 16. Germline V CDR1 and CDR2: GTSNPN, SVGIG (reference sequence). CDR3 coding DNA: TGTGCCTGGAGTAAGCCCCGGGACAGTCGCTCCTATAGCAATCAGCCCCAGCATTTT. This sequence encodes CAWSKPRDSRSYSNQPQHF.

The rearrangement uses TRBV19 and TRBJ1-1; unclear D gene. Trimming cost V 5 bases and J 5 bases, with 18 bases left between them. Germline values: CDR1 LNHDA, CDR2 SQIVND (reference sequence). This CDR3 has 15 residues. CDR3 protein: CASSFGTDFGTEAFF. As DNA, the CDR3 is TGTGCCAGTAGTTTCGGAACAGATTTCGGAACTGAAGCTTTCTTT.

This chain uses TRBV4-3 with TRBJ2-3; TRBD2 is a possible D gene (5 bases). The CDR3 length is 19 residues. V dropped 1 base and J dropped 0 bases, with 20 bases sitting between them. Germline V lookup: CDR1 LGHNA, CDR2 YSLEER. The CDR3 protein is CASSQVFPGLAASTDTQYF. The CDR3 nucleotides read TGCGCCAGCAGCCAAGTGTTCCCGGGTCTAGCAGCTAGCACAGATACGCAGTATTTT.

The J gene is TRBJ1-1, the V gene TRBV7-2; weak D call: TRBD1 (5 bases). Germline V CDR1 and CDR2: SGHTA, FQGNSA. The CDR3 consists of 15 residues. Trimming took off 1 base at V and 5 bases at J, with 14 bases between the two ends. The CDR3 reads CASSLDRGWFTEAFF. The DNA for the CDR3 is TGTGCCAGCAGCTTAGACCGGGGGTGGTTTACTGAAGCTTTCTTT.